This TCR beta chain was identified during a study of blood T cell repertoires in COVID-19. Study summary: The United States, Italy and Spain supplied acute and convalescent COVID-19 samples. Sample material is recorded as cDNA or gDNA derived from T cells, B-cell-depleted T cells, or PBMCs.

Germline V CDR1 and CDR2: SGHTA, FQGNSA. The CDR3 totals 15 residues. Trimming removed 5 bases from V and 2 bases from J, with 16 bases in between. As handled by the study authors: Counts of nucleated cells, estimated from reference gene primer amplification, were obtained. Only in-frame clones appear in the TCRdb table, and some are missing; sequencing was by immunoSEQ multiplex PCR. V and J calls and clone size follow that table, whereas D and trimming were derived from the DNA. The data hold about 150,000 clones, with more than 80% observed a single time. V and J are TRBV7-2 and TRBJ2-7; D is perhaps TRBD2 (5 bases). Sequencing was done on a sample of peripheral blood. The clonotype comes from an older woman with active COVID-19. CDR3: CASSHKTIRPYEQYF. In DNA form, the CDR3 reads TGTGCCAGCAGCCACAAGACTATACGTCCCTACGAGCAGTACTTC.